This T cell receptor beta chain was sequenced in a study of shared clonotypes between healthy human individuals. The CDR3 has 14 amino acids. V was cut by 4 bases and J by 2 bases, with 12 bases left in between. Germline V CDR1 and CDR2: SGHTA, FQGNSA. The protocol was immunoSEQ multiplex PCR, while the TCRdb copy is restricted to in-frame clones and leaves out a portion. The sample holds 1.5 million to 2.5 million clones; about 94% are singletons and the top ten take more than 0.95%. In the naive CD8 group, cells lacked CD45RO and were positively selected for CCR7, so terminally differentiated effector memory CD45RA+ cells were left out.

The chain uses TRBV7-2 and TRBJ2-7, with D possibly being TRBD2 (7 bases). The sequenced sample consisted of naive CD8+ T cells sorted from blood. This TCR was sampled from a man between 18 and 29 years old in good health. DNA of the CDR3: TGTGCCAGCAGCTGGGGGGCGGGAGCCTACGAGCAGTACTTC. Amino acid sequence: CASSWGAGAYEQYF. Using reference TRBV7-2 and TRBJ2-7 for the parts outside the CDR3, the full variable domain is GAGVSQSPSNKVTEKGKDVELRCDPISGHTALYWYRQSLGQGLEFLIYFQGNSAPDKSGLPSDRFSAERTGGSVSTLTIQRTQQEDSAVYLCASSWGAGAYEQYFGPGTRLTVT.